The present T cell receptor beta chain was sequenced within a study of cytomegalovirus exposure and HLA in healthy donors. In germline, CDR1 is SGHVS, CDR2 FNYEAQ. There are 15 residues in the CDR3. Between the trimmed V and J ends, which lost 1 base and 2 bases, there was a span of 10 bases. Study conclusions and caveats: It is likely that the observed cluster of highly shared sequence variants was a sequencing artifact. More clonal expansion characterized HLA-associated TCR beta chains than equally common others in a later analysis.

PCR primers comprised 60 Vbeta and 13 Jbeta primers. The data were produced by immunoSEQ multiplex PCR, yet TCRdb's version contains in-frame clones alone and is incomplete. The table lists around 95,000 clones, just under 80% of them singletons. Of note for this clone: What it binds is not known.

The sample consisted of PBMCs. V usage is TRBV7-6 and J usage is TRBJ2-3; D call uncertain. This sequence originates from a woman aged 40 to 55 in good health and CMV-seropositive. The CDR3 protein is CASSLDATVTDTQYF. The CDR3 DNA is TGTGCCAGCAGCTTAGATGCAACAGTCACAGATACGCAGTATTTT.